Sequencing of this T cell receptor beta chain was carried out in a study of T cells in Graves' hyperthyroidism and ophthalmopathy. To note about this clonotype: Its target is not known. The junction shows a germline mismatch at one end, possibly a read error.

The CDR3 spans 15 residues. Germline V gives CDR1 LNHDA, CDR2 SQIVND (reference sequence). RNA transcripts were the template for amplifying TCR beta CDR3 regions. During a first-round RT-PCR of the TCR CDR3, the HTBI primer set was used. Via MiXCR, TCRdb re-called the multiplex PCR reads, giving one row per CDR3 protein. The table records hundreds of thousands of distinct CDR3 sequences, about 13% of them present only once. Patients were excluded because of uncontrolled infection, other autoimmune disease, pregnancy or lactation. PBMCs were collected from an approximately 9.2 ml volume of fresh peripheral blood. Study-wide results and limits: Blood also contained most expanded thyroid clonotypes above 0.001.

The TCR comes from a woman between 18 and 29 years old with Graves' hyperthyroidism. The source material was blood. This chain uses TRBV19 with TRBJ2-7; the D gene is possibly TRBD2 (6 bases). The CDR3 sequence: CASSLDLGLSYEQYF. The CDR3 DNA is TGTGCCAGTAGTTTAGACCTGGGACTCTCCTACGAGCAGTACTTC.